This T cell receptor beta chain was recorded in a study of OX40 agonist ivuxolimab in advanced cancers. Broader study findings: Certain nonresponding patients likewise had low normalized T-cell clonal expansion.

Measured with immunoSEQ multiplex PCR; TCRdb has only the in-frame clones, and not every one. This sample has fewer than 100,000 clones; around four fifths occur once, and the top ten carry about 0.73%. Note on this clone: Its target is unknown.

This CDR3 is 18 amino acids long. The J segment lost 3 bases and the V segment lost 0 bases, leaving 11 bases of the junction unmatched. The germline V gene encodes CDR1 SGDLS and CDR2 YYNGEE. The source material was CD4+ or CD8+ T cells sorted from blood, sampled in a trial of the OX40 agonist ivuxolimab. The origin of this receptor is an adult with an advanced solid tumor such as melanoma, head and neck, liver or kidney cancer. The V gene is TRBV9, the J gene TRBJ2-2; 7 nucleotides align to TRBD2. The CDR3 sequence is CASSVGVTAGKDTGELFF. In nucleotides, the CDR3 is TGTGCCAGCAGCGTAGGGGTGACAGCGGGAAAAGACACCGGGGAGCTGTTTTTT. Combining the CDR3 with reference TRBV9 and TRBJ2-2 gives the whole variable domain DSGVTQTPKHLITATGQRVTLRCSPRSGDLSVYWYQQSLDQGLQFLIQYYNGEERAKGNILERFSAQQFPDLHSELNLSSLELGDSALYFCASSVGVTAGKDTGELFFGEGSRLTVL.